The rows below give T cell receptor beta chains drawn from one sample of a study of neurological immune-mediated disorders. One entry per CDR3 protein results from TCRdb running MiXCR on the 5' RACE reads. The sample consists of about 44,000 distinct CDR3 sequences, roughly a fifth of them appearing once. The specimen was PBMCs. These receptors came from a man aged 60 to 69 with HTLV-1-associated myelopathy (HAM/TSP). Each CDR3 is given with its conserved first and last residue. Each record gives: J gene, V gene, clone size, CDR3 length, D gene, CDR3 DNA, CDR3 protein. The D gene is left open where the match is weak. Clone size appears in some rows only: once, few, many, or a class for an expanded clone.

j_gene: TRBJ2-7
v_gene: TRBV12-3/TRBV12-4
abundance: many
len: 13
d_gene: NA
CDR3nt: TGTGCCAGCAGTCCCCAACCTGGGACGGGGCAGTACTTC
CDR3aa: CASSPQPGTGQYF

j_gene: TRBJ2-3
v_gene: TRBV7-2
abundance: few
len: 14
d_gene: NA
CDR3nt: TGTGCCAGCAGCTTTTACGGCAGGACAGATACGCAGTATTTT
CDR3aa: CASSFYGRTDTQYF

j_gene: TRBJ1-1
v_gene: TRBV12-3/TRBV12-4
abundance: many
len: 11
d_gene: NA
CDR3nt: TGTGCCAGCAGTTCCAACACTGAAGCTTTCTTT
CDR3aa: CASSSNTEAFF

j_gene: TRBJ2-1
v_gene: TRBV24-1
abundance: many
len: 15
d_gene: TRBD2
CDR3nt: TGTGCCACCAGTGATCCCGGGACTAGCGTTGATGAGCAGTTCTTC
CDR3aa: CATSDPGTSVDEQFF

j_gene: TRBJ1-3
v_gene: TRBV7-9
abundance: many
len: 15
d_gene: NA
CDR3nt: TGTGCCAGCACCATGGGGTCGTCCTCTGGAAACACCATATATTTT
CDR3aa: CASTMGSSSGNTIYF

j_gene: TRBJ2-3
v_gene: TRBV7-9
abundance: many
len: 14
d_gene: NA
CDR3nt: TGTGCCAGCAGCTTCGGGCGTAGCACAGATACGCAGTATTTT
CDR3aa: CASSFGRSTDTQYF

j_gene: TRBJ2-1
v_gene: TRBV7-8
abundance: NA
len: 12
d_gene: NA
CDR3nt: TGTGCCAGCAGCTTAGGGCGCTATGAGCAGTTCTTC
CDR3aa: CASSLGRYEQFF

j_gene: TRBJ2-5
v_gene: TRBV6-5
abundance: many
len: 16
d_gene: NA
CDR3nt: TGTGCCAGCAGTTCCGGTTTATCTGGAGGGGGAGAGACCCAGTACTTC
CDR3aa: CASSSGLSGGGETQYF

j_gene: TRBJ2-1
v_gene: TRBV27
abundance: many
len: 14
d_gene: NA
CDR3nt: TGTGCCAGCAGCTACATCGGGGACGAAAATGAGCAGTTCTTC
CDR3aa: CASSYIGDENEQFF

j_gene: TRBJ2-7
v_gene: TRBV28
abundance: many
len: 16
d_gene: NA
CDR3nt: TGTGCCAGCAGTCCCCGTTCTCCTGGGCCTTCCTACGAGCAGTACTTC
CDR3aa: CASSPRSPGPSYEQYF

j_gene: TRBJ2-4
v_gene: TRBV3-1
abundance: many
len: 16
d_gene: TRBD2
CDR3nt: TGTGCCAGCAGCCCGCAAGCGGGAGGGCCAATGAACATTCAGTACTTC
CDR3aa: CASSPQAGGPMNIQYF

j_gene: TRBJ2-6
v_gene: TRBV6-2/TRBV6-3
abundance: NA
len: 15
d_gene: NA
CDR3nt: TGTGCCAGCAGCCGCTCTGGCTCTGGGGCCAACGTCCTGACTTTC
CDR3aa: CASSRSGSGANVLTF

j_gene: TRBJ1-1
v_gene: TRBV15
abundance: many
len: 15
d_gene: NA
CDR3nt: TGTGCCACCAGCAACGGGCCGATAATGAACACTGAAGCTTTCTTT
CDR3aa: CATSNGPIMNTEAFF

j_gene: TRBJ2-1
v_gene: TRBV10-3
abundance: many
len: 16
d_gene: TRBD2
CDR3nt: TGTGCCTCCCAACCGACTAGCGGGAGGGGCAACAATGAGCAGTTCTTC
CDR3aa: CASQPTSGRGNNEQFF

j_gene: TRBJ2-5
v_gene: TRBV29-1
abundance: many
len: 11
d_gene: NA
CDR3nt: TGCAGCGTTGTTTTTGGAGAGACCCAGTACTTC
CDR3aa: CSVVFGETQYF

j_gene: TRBJ1-2
v_gene: TRBV12-3/TRBV12-4
abundance: many
len: 15
d_gene: TRBD1
CDR3nt: TGTGCCAGCAGTTTAGGCGGGGACAGTAACTATGGCTACACCTTC
CDR3aa: CASSLGGDSNYGYTF

j_gene: TRBJ1-2
v_gene: TRBV5-1
abundance: many
len: 15
d_gene: TRBD1
CDR3nt: TGCGCCAGCAGCCCAGGGGACAGGGATTTTTATGGCTACACCTTC
CDR3aa: CASSPGDRDFYGYTF

j_gene: TRBJ2-1
v_gene: TRBV5-1
abundance: many
len: 12
d_gene: NA
CDR3nt: TGCGCCAGCAGCTCGGGGGTTGGTGAGCAGTTCTTC
CDR3aa: CASSSGVGEQFF

j_gene: TRBJ2-7
v_gene: TRBV20-1
abundance: many
len: 15
d_gene: TRBD2
CDR3nt: TGCAGTGCTAGCAAGGTAGCGGGTCAGATCTACGAGCAGTACTTC
CDR3aa: CSASKVAGQIYEQYF

j_gene: TRBJ1-5
v_gene: TRBV12-3/TRBV12-4
abundance: medium-sized
len: 13
d_gene: NA
CDR3nt: TGTGCCAGCAGTTTAGCGCTGGGGCAGCCCCAGCATTTT
CDR3aa: CASSLALGQPQHF

j_gene: TRBJ1-2
v_gene: TRBV29-1
abundance: many
len: 14
d_gene: TRBD1
CDR3nt: TGCAGCGTGGGGGGACAGGGGGCTGGATCTGGCTACACCTTC
CDR3aa: CSVGGQGAGSGYTF

j_gene: TRBJ2-5
v_gene: TRBV10-3
abundance: many
len: 18
d_gene: TRBD2
CDR3nt: TGTGCCATCAGTGAGTGGGGACTAGCGGGAGGGCCTGGAGAGACCCAGTACTTC
CDR3aa: CAISEWGLAGGPGETQYF

j_gene: TRBJ1-2
v_gene: TRBV2
abundance: many
len: 12
d_gene: NA
CDR3nt: TGTGCCAGCAGGGGAGGAGGGTATGGCTACACCTTC
CDR3aa: CASRGGGYGYTF

j_gene: TRBJ2-3
v_gene: TRBV29-1
abundance: many
len: 14
d_gene: NA
CDR3nt: TGCAGCGTTTCCCAGGTCTCTAGCACAGATACGCAGTATTTT
CDR3aa: CSVSQVSSTDTQYF

j_gene: TRBJ2-5
v_gene: TRBV5-1
abundance: many
len: 16
d_gene: TRBD2
CDR3nt: TGCGCCAGCAGCTTGGGTCCTAGCGGGCATCAAGAGACCCAGTACTTC
CDR3aa: CASSLGPSGHQETQYF

j_gene: TRBJ2-7
v_gene: TRBV6-5
abundance: few
len: 15
d_gene: TRBD2
CDR3nt: TGTGCCAGCAGACCCCCCGCGGGACTATACTACGAGCAGTACTTC
CDR3aa: CASRPPAGLYYEQYF

j_gene: TRBJ1-5
v_gene: TRBV4-1
abundance: many
len: 16
d_gene: NA
CDR3nt: TGCGCCAGCAGCCCCCAACCGGGAGTAAGCAATCAGCCCCAGCATTTT
CDR3aa: CASSPQPGVSNQPQHF

j_gene: TRBJ2-7
v_gene: TRBV12-3/TRBV12-4
abundance: many
len: 14
d_gene: NA
CDR3nt: TGTGCCAGCAGTCCCGACGGCAGCTCCTACGAGCAGTACTTC
CDR3aa: CASSPDGSSYEQYF

j_gene: TRBJ2-1
v_gene: TRBV12-3/TRBV12-4
abundance: medium-sized
len: 17
d_gene: NA
CDR3nt: TGTGCCAGCAGCCCCCCTCGGGCCGGGAGAAGGGGCAATGAGCAGTTCTTC
CDR3aa: CASSPPRAGRRGNEQFF

j_gene: TRBJ2-4
v_gene: TRBV2
abundance: many
len: 18
d_gene: NA
CDR3nt: TGTGCCAGCAGTGAAGTTTCTAGGAGTTACTTAGCCAAAAACATTCAGTACTTC
CDR3aa: CASSEVSRSYLAKNIQYF